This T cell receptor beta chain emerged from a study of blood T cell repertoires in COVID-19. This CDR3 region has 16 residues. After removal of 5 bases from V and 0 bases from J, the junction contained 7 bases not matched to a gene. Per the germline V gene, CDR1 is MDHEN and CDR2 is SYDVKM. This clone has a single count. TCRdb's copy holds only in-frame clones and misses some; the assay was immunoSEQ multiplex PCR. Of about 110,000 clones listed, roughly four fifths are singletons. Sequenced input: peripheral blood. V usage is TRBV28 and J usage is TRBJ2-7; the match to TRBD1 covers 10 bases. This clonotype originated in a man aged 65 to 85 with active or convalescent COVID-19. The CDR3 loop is CASSLLDRGSSYEQYF. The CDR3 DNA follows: TGTGCCAGCAGTCTCTTGGACAGGGGGAGCTCCTACGAGCAGTACTTC. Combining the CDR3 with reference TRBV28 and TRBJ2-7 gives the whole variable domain DVKVTQSSRYLVKRTGEKVFLECVQDMDHENMFWYRQDPGLGLRLIYFSYDVKMKEKGDIPEGYSVSREKKERFSLILESASTNQTSMYLCASSLLDRGSSYEQYFGPGTRLTVT.